Many counts were recorded for the clone carrying this TCR beta chain. The investigators amplified TCR beta CDR3 regions from RNA transcripts. In the first-round RT-PCR of the TCR CDR3, the HTBI primer set was used. TCRdb passed the multiplex PCR reads through MiXCR, listing each CDR3 protein once. The sample has around 560,000 distinct CDR3 sequences, around 17% seen once. In making diagnoses, clinical symptoms, serum thyroxine and TRAb, thyroid ultrasound and orbital computed tomography were all used. This specimen comes from a study of T cells in Graves' hyperthyroidism and ophthalmopathy. Germline assignment: CDR1 MNHNY and CDR2 SVGAGI (reference sequence). V trimming: 2 bases; J trimming: 7 bases; junction bases outside the gene matches: 14. This CDR3 comprises 18 residues.

The TCR comes from a woman aged 18-29 years with Graves' hyperthyroidism. This sequence joins TRBV6-6 and TRBJ1-4, with 9 bases aligning to TRBD1. Source material: blood. CDR3 residues: CASSYRGTGMGSGEKLFF. The CDR3 nucleotides read TGTGCCAGCAGTTACCGCGGGACAGGGATGGGGTCGGGTGAAAAACTGTTTTTT.